In its sample, the clone carrying this TCR beta chain was seen many times. These data belong to a study of regulatory T cells in long-lasting Graves disease. Relying on iRepertoire HTBI primers and Arm-PCR of CDR3 regions, the team built TCR beta libraries. In TCRdb, the multiplex PCR reads were re-called with MiXCR into one record per CDR3 protein. The table has hundreds of thousands of distinct CDR3 sequences, 16% seen once. The time point was: newly diagnosed GD, antithyroid drugs for less than 3 months. After RNA was extracted from PBMCs, the TCR library was made from it. There are 13 residues in the CDR3. The germline V gene has CDR1 MDHEN and CDR2 SYDVKM. V lost 6 bases and J lost 8, with 14 bases in between. Another study also made use of these data, one on T cells in Graves' hyperthyroidism and ophthalmopathy.

The chain has TRBV28 and TRBJ2-4; D is unclear. This TCR came from a woman between 25 and 40 years old with Graves disease. Sequenced material: peripheral blood mononuclear cells (PBMCs), taken at new diagnosis, from a patient treated with antithyroid drugs. The CDR3 DNA reads TGTGCCAGCAGAACCAAGGTGGTGGACATTCAGTACTTC. Its translation: CASRTKVVDIQYF. The full variable domain, in which reference TRBV28 and TRBJ2-4 provide the parts outside the CDR3, is DVKVTQSSRYLVKRTGEKVFLECVQDMDHENMFWYRQDPGLGLRLIYFSYDVKMKEKGDIPEGYSVSREKKERFSLILESASTNQTSMYLCASRTKVVDIQYFGAGTRLSVL.